This T cell receptor beta chain was obtained from a study of T cell repertoires in cytomegalovirus infection. About the study: An indication of both CMV infection and matching HLA type came from public TCR beta signatures. Study-wide results and caveats: There were HLA-C-restricted CMV-specific TCR beta clonotypes dominating the ex vivo response. Using cumulative public TCR beta family frequency, the authors identified those who carried CMV together with the relevant HLA.

This clonotype occurred a few times. The antigen remains unidentified. In TCRdb, the reads were re-called with MiXCR into one record per CDR3 protein. The sample holds 300,000 to 400,000 distinct CDR3 sequences, approximately 9.5% seen once. The CDR3 length is 15 residues. Germline V lookup: CDR1 SGHTA, CDR2 FQGNSA. Trimming cost V 2 bases and J 5 bases; bases outside gene matches: 2. The V call is TRBV7-2, the J call TRBJ2-2; 10 positions agree with TRBD1. Material for sequencing was PBMCs. The receptor's source is a human donor in good health (CMV status not recorded). Some clones in this sample may be carry-over from other donors' samples. The CDR3 here is CASSLRTGGTGELFF. CDR3 sequence (DNA): TGTGCCAGCAGCTTAAGGACAGGGGGAACCGGGGAGCTGTTTTTT.